A single sample gave rise to the 6 T cell receptor beta chains below, sequenced in a study of resident and recirculating memory T cells in vitiligo. Generated by immunoSEQ multiplex PCR, the TCRdb table keeps only in-frame clones and is missing some. The sample contains 75,000 to 85,000 clones, around 92% of which appear only once. The source material was blood. The receptors stem from a male donor with vitiligo.

This clone rates as medium-sized. The V gene is TRBV4-2, the J gene TRBJ2-3; the match to TRBD2 covers 12 bases. The germline CDR1 and CDR2 sequences are LGHNA and YNFKEQ. The CDR3 extends over 15 amino acids. V was pared by 1 base and J by 4 bases, with 0 bases of the junction left unmatched. The DNA for the CDR3 is TGTGCCAGCAGCCAAGGACTAGCGGGAGCAGATACGCAGTATTTT. Protein sequence: CASSQGLAGADTQYF.

The V call is TRBV7-6, the J call TRBJ2-3; D remains unclear. Germline CDR1 and CDR2: SGHVS and FNYEAQ. V was trimmed by 3 bases and J by 5 bases, leaving 3 bases between them. The CDR3 runs to 11 residues. Here the CDR3 DNA reads TGTGCCAGCAGCTTCCTAGATACGCAGTATTTT. The encoded protein is CASSFLDTQYF.

The gene calls are TRBV18 and TRBJ1-2; D unclear. Germline V gene lookup returns CDR1 KGHSH and CDR2 LQKENI. This CDR3 comprises 13 residues. V was trimmed by 6 bases and J by 2 bases, leaving 10 bases between them. CDR3 in DNA: TGTGCCAGCTCCGGGAGCGCAAACTATGGCTACACCTTC. Protein product: CASSGSANYGYTF.

This chain links TRBV5-1 with TRBJ2-5, with TRBD2 as a possible D gene (5 bases). Trimming left V 5 bases short and J 0 bases short, with 17 bases between. The CDR3 is made up of 16 amino acids. The germline CDR1 and CDR2 sequences are SGHRS and YFSETQ. The CDR3 coding sequence is TGCGCCAGCAGTGGGCAGCGAACTAGGTACCAAGAGACCCAGTACTTC. This codes for CASSGQRTRYQETQYF.

The chain recombines TRBV9 with TRBJ2-7; D might be TRBD1 (6 bases). Germline CDR1 is SGDLS and CDR2 is YYNGEE. The CDR3 runs to 14 residues. Trimming pared 2 bases from V and 0 bases from J, leaving 9 bases between. CDR3 amino acids: CASSVRDTSYEQYF. In DNA, the CDR3 is TGTGCCAGCAGCGTCCGGGACACCTCCTACGAGCAGTACTTC.

The chain has TRBV6-5 and TRBJ2-7, with a possible D match to TRBD2 (5 bases). Germline-derived CDR1 and CDR2 are MNHEY and SVGAGI. With 6 bases removed from V and 5 bases from J, the gap between germline ends came to 17 bases. This CDR3 comprises 14 residues. Here the CDR3 reads CASRAPGGSHEQYF. The CDR3 DNA reads TGTGCCAGCAGGGCCCCCGGCGGGTCCCACGAGCAGTACTTC.